One T cell receptor (beta chain) is described in this entry. Measured with immunoSEQ multiplex PCR; TCRdb has only the in-frame clones, and not every one. The sample carries approximately 1,600 clones, roughly 93% recorded once. The data stem from a study of tumor T cells in aggressive B-cell lymphoma. Trimming removed 7 bases at V and 3 bases at J, with 15 bases between. There are 14 residues in the CDR3. CDR1 and CDR2 (germline): MDHEN, SYDVKM. This sequence joins TRBV28 and TRBJ1-1; a possible D gene is TRBD1 (6 bases). This sequence was found in an adult with diffuse large B cell lymphoma. The sequenced sample was tumor tissue. CDR3 amino acids: CASTLTGLDTEAFF. CDR3 nucleotides: TGTGCCAGCACCCTTACAGGGTTGGACACTGAAGCTTTCTTT.